The present T cell receptor beta chain was sequenced within a study of control samples from healthy donors and cancer patients. Sequencing was performed with immunoSEQ multiplex PCR; in TCRdb, only in-frame clones are kept and a portion is missing. This sample has 400,000 to 500,000 clones; roughly 90% occur once, and the top ten carry 5% to 8%. The CDR3 has 20 amino acids. The V and J ends lost 4 bases and 0 bases respectively, with 25 bases between them. From germline, CDR1 is MNHNS and CDR2 SASEGT. The TCR comes from a man in his forties with head and neck cancer. The sequencing input was PBMCs. This chain links TRBV6-1 with TRBJ2-1, with D perhaps being TRBD1 or TRBD2 (7 bases each). CDR3 DNA: TGTGCCAGCAGTGCTAGGACAGGCGGGGGAGCGGTCCTCTCCTACAATGAGCAGTTCTTC. It encodes CASSARTGGGAVLSYNEQFF.